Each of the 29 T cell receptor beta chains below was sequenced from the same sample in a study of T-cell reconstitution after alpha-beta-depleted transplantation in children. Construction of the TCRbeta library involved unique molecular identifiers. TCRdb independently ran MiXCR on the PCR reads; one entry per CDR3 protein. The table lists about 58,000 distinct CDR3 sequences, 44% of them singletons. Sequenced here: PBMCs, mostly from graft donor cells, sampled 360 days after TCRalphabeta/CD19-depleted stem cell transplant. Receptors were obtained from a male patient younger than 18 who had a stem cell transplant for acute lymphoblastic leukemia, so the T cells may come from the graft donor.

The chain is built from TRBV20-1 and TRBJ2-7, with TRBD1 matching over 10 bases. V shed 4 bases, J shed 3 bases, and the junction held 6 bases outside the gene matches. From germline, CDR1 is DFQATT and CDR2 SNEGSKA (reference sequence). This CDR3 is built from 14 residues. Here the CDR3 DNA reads TGCAGTGCTACCGCCGGGACAGGGGTCTACGAGCAGTACTTC. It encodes CSATAGTGVYEQYF.

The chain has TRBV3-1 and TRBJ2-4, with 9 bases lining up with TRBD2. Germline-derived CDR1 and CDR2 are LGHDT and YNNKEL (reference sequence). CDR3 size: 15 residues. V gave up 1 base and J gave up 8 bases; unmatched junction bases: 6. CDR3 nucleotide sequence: TGTGCCAGCAGCCAAGGGACTAGCGCGGTGGACATTCAGTACTTC. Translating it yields CASSQGTSAVDIQYF.

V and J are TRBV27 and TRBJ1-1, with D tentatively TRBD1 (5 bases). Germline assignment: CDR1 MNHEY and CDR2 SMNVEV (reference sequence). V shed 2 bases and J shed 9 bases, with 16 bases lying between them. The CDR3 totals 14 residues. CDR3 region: CASSLGGGWGQAFF. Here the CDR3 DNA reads TGTGCCAGCAGTTTAGGGGGGGGGTGGGGCCAAGCTTTCTTT.

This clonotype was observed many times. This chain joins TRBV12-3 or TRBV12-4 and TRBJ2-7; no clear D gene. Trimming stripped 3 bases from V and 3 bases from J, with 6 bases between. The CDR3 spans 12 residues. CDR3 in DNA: TGTGCCAGCAGTTTGGTGGACTACGAGCAGTACTTC. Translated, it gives CASSLVDYEQYF.

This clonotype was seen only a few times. The chain's CDR3 is CSVEGWGPGNEQFF. The CDR3, as DNA: TGCAGCGTTGAAGGGTGGGGACCGGGCAATGAGCAGTTCTTC. The chain is built from TRBV29-1 and TRBJ2-1; D possibly uses TRBD1 or TRBD2 (5 bases each). This CDR3 contains 14 residues. Germline CDR1 SQVTM, CDR2 ANQGSEA. Trimming stripped 1 base from V and 6 bases from J, with 13 bases between.

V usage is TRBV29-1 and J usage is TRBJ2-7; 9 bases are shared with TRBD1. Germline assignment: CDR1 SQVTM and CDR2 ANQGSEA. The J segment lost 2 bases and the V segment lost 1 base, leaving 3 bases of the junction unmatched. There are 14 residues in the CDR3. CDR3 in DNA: TGCAGCGTTGAAGCCGGGACAGGGCCCTACGAGCAGTACTTC. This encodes CSVEAGTGPYEQYF.

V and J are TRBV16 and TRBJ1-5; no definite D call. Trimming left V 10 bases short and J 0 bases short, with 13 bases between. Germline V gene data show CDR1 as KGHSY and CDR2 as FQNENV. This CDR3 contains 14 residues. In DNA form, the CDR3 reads TGTGCCACCGAGAGAGATTATAGCAATCAGCCCCAGCATTTT. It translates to CATERDYSNQPQHF. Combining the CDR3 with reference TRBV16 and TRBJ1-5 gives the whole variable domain GEEVAQTPKHLVRGEGQKAKLYCAPIKGHSYVFWYQQVLKNEFKFLISFQNENVFDETGMPKERFSAKCLPNSPCSLEIQATKLEDSAVYFCATERDYSNQPQHFGDGTRLSIL.

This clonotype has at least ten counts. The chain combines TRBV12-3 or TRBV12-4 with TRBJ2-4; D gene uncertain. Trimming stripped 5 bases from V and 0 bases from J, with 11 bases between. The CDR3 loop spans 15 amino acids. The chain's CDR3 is CASSPTSVAKNIQYF. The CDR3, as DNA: TGTGCCAGCAGTCCGACCAGCGTAGCCAAAAACATTCAGTACTTC.

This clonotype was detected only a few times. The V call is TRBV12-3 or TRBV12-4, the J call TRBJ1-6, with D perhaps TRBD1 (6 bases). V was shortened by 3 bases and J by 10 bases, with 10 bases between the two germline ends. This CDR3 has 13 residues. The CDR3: CASSFQGRSPLHF. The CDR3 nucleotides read TGTGCCAGCAGTTTCCAGGGGCGATCACCCCTCCACTTT.

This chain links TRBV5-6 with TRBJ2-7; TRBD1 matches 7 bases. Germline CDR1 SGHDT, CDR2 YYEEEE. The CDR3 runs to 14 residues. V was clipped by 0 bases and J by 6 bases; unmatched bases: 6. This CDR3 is CASSLGMTGPEQYF. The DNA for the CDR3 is TGTGCCAGCAGCTTGGGGATGACAGGGCCCGAGCAGTACTTC.

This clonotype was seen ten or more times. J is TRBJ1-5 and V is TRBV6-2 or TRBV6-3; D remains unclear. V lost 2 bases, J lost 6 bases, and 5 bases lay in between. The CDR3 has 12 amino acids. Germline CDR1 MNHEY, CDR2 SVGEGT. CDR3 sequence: CASSYGGQPQHF. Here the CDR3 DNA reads TGTGCCAGCAGTTACGGTGGTCAGCCCCAGCATTTT.

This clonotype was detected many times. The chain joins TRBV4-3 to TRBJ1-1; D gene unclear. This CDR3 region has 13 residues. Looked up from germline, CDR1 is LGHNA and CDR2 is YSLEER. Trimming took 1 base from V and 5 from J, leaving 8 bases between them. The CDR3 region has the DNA TGCGCCAGCAGCCAAGGATGGGGTACTGAAGCTTTCTTT. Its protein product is CASSQGWGTEAFF.

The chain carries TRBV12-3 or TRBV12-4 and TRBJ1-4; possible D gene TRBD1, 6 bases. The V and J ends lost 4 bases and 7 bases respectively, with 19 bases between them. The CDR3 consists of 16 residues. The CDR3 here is CASSSERGVTGEKLFF. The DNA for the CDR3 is TGTGCCAGCAGTTCCGAACGCGGGGTGACAGGTGAAAAACTGTTTTTT.

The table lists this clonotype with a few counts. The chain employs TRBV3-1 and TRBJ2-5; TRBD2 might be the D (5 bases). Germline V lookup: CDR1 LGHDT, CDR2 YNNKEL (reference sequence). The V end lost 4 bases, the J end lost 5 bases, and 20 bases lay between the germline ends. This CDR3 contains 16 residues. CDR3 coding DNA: TGTGCCAGCAGCCTGAGCTCCACTGGGAGAGTGGAGACCCAGTACTTC. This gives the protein CASSLSSTGRVETQYF.

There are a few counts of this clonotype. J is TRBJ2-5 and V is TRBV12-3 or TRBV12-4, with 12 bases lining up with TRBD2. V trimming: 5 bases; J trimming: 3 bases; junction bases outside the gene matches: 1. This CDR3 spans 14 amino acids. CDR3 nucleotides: TGTGCCAGCAGTCGGACTAGCGGGGAAGAGACCCAGTACTTC. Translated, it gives CASSRTSGEETQYF.

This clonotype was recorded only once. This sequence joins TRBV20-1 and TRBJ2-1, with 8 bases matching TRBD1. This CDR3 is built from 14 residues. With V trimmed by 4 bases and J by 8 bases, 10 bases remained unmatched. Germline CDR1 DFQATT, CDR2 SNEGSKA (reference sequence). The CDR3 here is CSATPGGFGYEQFF. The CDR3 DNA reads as TGCAGTGCTACCCCAGGGGGCTTCGGGTATGAGCAGTTCTTC.

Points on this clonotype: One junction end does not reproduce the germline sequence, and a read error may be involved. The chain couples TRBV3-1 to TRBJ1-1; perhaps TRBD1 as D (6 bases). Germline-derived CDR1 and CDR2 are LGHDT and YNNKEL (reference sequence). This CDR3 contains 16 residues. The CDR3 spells CANSDESHRAVVGAFF. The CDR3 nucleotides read TGTGCCAACAGCGATGAAAGTCACAGGGCGGTGGTCGGAGCTTTCTTT.

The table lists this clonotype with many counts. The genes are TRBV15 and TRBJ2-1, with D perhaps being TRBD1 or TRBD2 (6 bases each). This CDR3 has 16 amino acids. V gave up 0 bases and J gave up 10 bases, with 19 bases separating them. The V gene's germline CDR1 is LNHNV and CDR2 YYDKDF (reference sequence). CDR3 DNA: TGTGCCACCAGCAGAGATCTCGGAGGGGGAACAGGGGAGCAGTTCTTC. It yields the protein CATSRDLGGGTGEQFF.

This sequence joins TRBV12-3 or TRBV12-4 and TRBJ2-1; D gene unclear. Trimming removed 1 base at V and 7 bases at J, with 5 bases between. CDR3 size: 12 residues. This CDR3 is CASSLVQNEQFF. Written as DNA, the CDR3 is TGTGCCAGCAGTTTAGTCCAGAATGAGCAGTTCTTC.

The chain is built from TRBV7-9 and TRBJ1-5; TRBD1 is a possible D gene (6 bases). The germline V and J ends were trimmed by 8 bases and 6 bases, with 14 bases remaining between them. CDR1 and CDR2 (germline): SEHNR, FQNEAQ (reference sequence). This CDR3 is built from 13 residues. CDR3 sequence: CASCGGMSQPQHF. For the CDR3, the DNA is TGTGCCAGCTGTGGGGGCATGTCTCAGCCCCAGCATTTT.

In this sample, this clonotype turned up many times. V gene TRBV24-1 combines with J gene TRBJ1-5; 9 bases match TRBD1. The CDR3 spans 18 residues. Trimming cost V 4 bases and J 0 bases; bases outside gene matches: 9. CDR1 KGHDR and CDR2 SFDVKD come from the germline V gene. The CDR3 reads CATSEDRGETYSNQPQHF. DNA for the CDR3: TGTGCCACCAGTGAAGACAGGGGGGAAACTTATAGCAATCAGCCCCAGCATTTT.

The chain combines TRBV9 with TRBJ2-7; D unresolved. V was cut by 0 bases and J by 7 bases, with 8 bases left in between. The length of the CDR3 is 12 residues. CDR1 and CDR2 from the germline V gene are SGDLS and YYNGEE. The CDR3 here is CASSVGTSEQYF. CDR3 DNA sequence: TGTGCCAGCAGCGTAGGGACCTCGGAGCAGTACTTC.

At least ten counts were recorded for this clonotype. CDR3 residues: CATFGQVDQPQHF. The CDR3 bases are TGTGCCACTTTCGGACAGGTGGATCAGCCCCAGCATTTT. V usage is TRBV15 and J usage is TRBJ1-5, with 7 positions matching TRBD1. V lost 9 bases, J lost 5 bases, and 7 bases stayed unmatched. Germline CDR1 reads LNHNV; CDR2 reads YYDKDF (reference sequence). The CDR3 extends over 13 amino acids.

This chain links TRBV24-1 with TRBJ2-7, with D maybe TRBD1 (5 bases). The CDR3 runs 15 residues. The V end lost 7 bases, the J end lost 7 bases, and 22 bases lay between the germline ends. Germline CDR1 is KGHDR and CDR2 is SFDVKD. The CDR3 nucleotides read TGTGCCACCAGCTTTCCAGGGATCCCGGTGAGGGAGCAGTACTTC. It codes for CATSFPGIPVREQYF.

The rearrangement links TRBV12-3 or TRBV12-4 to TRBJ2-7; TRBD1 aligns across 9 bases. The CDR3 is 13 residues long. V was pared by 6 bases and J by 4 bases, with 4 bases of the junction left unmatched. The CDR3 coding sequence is TGTGCCAGCAGAACAGGGGGCGCGTACGAGCAGTACTTC. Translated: CASRTGGAYEQYF.

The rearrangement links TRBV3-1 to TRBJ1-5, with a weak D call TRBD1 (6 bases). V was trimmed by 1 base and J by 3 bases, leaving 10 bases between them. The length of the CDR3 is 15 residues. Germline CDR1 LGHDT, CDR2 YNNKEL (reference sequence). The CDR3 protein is CASSQGGGPNQPQHF. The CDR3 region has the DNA TGTGCCAGCAGCCAAGGGGGGGGCCCCAATCAGCCCCAGCATTTT.

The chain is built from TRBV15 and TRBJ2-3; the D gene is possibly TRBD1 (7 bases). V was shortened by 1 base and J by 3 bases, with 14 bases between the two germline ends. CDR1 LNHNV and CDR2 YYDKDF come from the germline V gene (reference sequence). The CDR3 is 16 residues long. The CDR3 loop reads CATSRGGQGGTDTQYF. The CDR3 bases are TGTGCCACCAGCAGAGGCGGCCAGGGGGGAACAGATACGCAGTATTTT.

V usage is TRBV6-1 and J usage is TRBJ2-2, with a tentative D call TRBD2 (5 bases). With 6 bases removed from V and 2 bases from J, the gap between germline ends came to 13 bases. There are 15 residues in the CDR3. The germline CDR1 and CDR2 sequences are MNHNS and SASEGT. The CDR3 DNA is TGTGCCAGCAGCCACGACTACCCAAACACCGGGGAGCTGTTTTTT. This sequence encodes CASSHDYPNTGELFF.

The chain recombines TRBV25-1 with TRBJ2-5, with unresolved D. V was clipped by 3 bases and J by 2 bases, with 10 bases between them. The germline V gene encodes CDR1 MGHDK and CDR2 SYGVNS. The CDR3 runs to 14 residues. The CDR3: CASSDRRAQETQYF. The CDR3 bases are TGTGCCAGCAGTGATCGCCGGGCGCAAGAGACCCAGTACTTC.